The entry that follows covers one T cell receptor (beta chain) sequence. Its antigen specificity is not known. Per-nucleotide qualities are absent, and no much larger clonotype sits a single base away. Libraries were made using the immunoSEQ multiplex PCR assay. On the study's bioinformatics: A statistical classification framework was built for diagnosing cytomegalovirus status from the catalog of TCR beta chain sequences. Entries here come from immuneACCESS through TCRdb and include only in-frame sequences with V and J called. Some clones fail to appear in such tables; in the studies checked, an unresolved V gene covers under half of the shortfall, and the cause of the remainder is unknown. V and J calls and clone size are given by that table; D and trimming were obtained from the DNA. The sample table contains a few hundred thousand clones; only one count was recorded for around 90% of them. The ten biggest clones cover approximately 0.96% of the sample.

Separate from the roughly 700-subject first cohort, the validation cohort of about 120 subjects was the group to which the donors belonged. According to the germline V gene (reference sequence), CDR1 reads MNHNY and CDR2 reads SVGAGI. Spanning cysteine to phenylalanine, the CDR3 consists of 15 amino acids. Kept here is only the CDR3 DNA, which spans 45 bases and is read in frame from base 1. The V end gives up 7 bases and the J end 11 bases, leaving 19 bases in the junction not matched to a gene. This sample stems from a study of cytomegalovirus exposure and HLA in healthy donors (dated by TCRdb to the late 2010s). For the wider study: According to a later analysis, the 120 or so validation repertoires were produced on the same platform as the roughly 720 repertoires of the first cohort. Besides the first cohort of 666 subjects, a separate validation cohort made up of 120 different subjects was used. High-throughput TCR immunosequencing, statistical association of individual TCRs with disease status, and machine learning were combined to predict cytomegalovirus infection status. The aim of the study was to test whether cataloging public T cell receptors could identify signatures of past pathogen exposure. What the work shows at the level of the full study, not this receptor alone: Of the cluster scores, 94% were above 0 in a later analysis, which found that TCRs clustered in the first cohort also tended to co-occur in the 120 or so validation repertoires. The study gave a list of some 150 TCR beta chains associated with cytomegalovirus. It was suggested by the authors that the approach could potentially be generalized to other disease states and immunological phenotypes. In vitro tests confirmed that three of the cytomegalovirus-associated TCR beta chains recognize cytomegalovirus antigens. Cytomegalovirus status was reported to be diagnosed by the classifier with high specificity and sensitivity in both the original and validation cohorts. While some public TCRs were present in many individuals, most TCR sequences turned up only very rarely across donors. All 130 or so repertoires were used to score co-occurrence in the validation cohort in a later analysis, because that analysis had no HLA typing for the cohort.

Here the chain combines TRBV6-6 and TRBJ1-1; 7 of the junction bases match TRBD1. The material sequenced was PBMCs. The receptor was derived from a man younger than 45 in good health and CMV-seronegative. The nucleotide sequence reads TGTGCCAGCACCCTGAGAGGACAGGACCCCCGGGGGGCTTTCTTT. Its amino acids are CASTLRGQDPRGAFF.